This section outlines one TCR beta chain sequence together with its context. TCRdb re-called the 5' RACE reads and gives one entry per CDR3 protein, without DNA. The sample has approximately 420,000 distinct CDR3 sequences, and its top ten clones hold roughly a tenth. The entry originates in a study of T cells expressing NK-cell markers. Looked up from germline, CDR1 is LNHNV and CDR2 is YYDKDF (reference sequence). The CDR3 length is 13 residues. V usage is TRBV15 and J usage is TRBJ1-2. Sequencing was carried out using blood T cells: a sorted CD56 or NKG2C T cell subset, CD4+ or CD8+ T cells, or bulk PBMC T cells (not recorded which). This sequence was found in a woman in her forties or fifties in good health. The CDR3 reads CATSRDRRYGYTF.